The 7 T cell receptor beta chains reported below all come from one sample, sequenced in a study of CD8+ T cells in alopecia areata. cDNA prepared by RNA extraction and subsequent reverse transcription served as the template for sequencing. TCRdb's table, derived via immunoSEQ multiplex PCR, lists solely in-frame clones and lacks some. Of more than 200,000 clones listed, approximately 67% are singletons. Treatment noted: oral pan-JAK inhibitor, 5-10 mg twice daily. The starting material was CD4+ T cells sorted from blood, obtained at approximately week 42, from a patient treated with tofacitinib. The receptors derive from a human donor with alopecia areata.

The V gene is TRBV11-2, the J gene TRBJ2-5; D gene ambiguous. The CDR3 length is 15 residues. Germline lookup yields CDR1 SGHAT and CDR2 FQNNGV. V lost 1 base, J lost 7 bases, and 16 bases lay in between. The CDR3 sequence: CASSLVGSLGWTQYF. The CDR3 region has the DNA TGTGCCAGCAGCTTAGTAGGTAGCCTGGGCTGGACCCAGTACTTC.

The chain has TRBV10-3 and TRBJ1-1; 7 bases fit TRBD1. Per germline, CDR1 ENHRY and CDR2 SYGVKD. The CDR3 extends over 14 amino acids. With V trimmed by 6 bases and J by 6 bases, 10 bases remained unmatched. The CDR3 DNA is TGTGCCATCAGCATCACAGGGGACGTTGCTGAAGCTTTCTTT. This sequence encodes CAISITGDVAEAFF.

This clone was picked up a small number of times. This chain connects TRBV25-1 to TRBJ1-6; 8 bases match TRBD1. Unmatched junction bases numbered 7, after V lost 8 bases and J lost 7 bases. The CDR3 is 14 residues long. The germline V gene has CDR1 MGHDK and CDR2 SYGVNS. The CDR3: CASAGTGRNSPLHF. The DNA of the CDR3 is TGTGCCAGCGCCGGGACAGGCCGAAATTCACCCCTCCACTTT.

The genes are TRBV29-1 and TRBJ2-7; 9 nucleotides align to TRBD1. Germline V lookup: CDR1 SQVTM, CDR2 ANQGSEA. The length of the CDR3 is 12 residues. The V and J ends lost 5 bases and 5 bases, in that order; junction bases with no gene match: 4. The CDR3 nucleotides are TGCAGCGTTCGGGACAGGGATGACGAGCAGTACTTC. This gives the protein CSVRDRDDEQYF.

The rearrangement links TRBV4-3 to TRBJ2-4, with D possibly being TRBD2 (5 bases). The V gene lost 1 base and the J gene lost 9 bases, with 19 bases spanning the gap. This CDR3 has 16 amino acids. Per the germline V gene, CDR1 is LGHNA and CDR2 is YSLEER. The CDR3 nucleotides read TGCGCCAGCAGCCAAGTACGGTCGGGTAGGGAGAGCATTCAGTACTTC. This encodes CASSQVRSGRESIQYF.

The sample holds one count of this clone. V usage is TRBV7-2 and J usage is TRBJ1-5; D uncertain. The germline CDR1 and CDR2 sequences are SGHTA and FQGNSA. V was pared by 1 base and J by 11 bases, with 12 bases between. The CDR3 covers 13 residues. In DNA form, the CDR3 reads TGTGCCAGCAGCTTAGACTGGGGTTTTTCCCAGCATTTT. Residues: CASSLDWGFSQHF.

In this sample, this clone is medium-sized. The V and J genes are TRBV7-7 and TRBJ2-3; 7 bases are shared with TRBD2. Germline lookup yields CDR1 SSHAT and CDR2 FNYEAQ (reference sequence). With V trimmed by 3 bases and J by 2 bases, 5 bases remained unmatched. The CDR3 sequence is 15 residues long. CDR3 loop: CASSLGGGTTDTQYF. The CDR3 DNA is TGTGCCAGCAGCTTGGGCGGGGGAACCACAGATACGCAGTATTTT.